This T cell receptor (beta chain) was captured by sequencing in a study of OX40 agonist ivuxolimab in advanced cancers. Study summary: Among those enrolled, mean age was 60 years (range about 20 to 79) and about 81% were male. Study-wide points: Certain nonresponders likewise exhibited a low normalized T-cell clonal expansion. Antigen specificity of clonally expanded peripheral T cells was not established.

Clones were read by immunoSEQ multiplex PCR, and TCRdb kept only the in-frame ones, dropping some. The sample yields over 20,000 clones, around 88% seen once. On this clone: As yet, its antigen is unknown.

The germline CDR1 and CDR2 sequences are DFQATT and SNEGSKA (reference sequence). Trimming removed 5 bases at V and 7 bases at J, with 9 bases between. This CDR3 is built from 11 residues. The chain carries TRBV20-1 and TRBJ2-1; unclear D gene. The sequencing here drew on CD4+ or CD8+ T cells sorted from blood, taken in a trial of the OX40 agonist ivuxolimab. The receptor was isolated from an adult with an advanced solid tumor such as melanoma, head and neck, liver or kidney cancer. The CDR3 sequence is CSADITNEQFF. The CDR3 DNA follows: TGCAGTGCTGATATAACGAATGAGCAGTTCTTC.